The entry below gives a single T cell receptor (beta chain) sequence along with its context. Its cognate antigen has yet to be identified. Per-base qualities were not stored, and no clone one base away is much larger. The sample belongs to a study of cytomegalovirus exposure and HLA in healthy donors (TCRdb year 2017). The study in broad terms: An earlier analysis of roughly 630 of the donors reported about 250 Gb of sequence data and 100 million to 130 million unique TCR beta sequences from 190 million or so T cells. Approximately 310 gigabases of sequencing data and approximately 85 million unique TCR sequences were included in an early release covering 500 to 750 HLA-typed donors. Every discovery cohort repertoire had been produced on one sequencing platform. Among about 390 genotyped donors of the cohort, an average of 235,054 unique TCR beta nucleotide sequences were sequenced per donor, 15% to 20% of them non-productive. The number of typed donors differed by locus: about 629-630 for A, B, C, DRB1 and DQB1; 500 to 550 for DQA1; roughly 600 for DPA1; and some 470 for DPB1. To predict cytomegalovirus infection status, the study combined high-throughput TCR immunosequencing, statistical association of individual TCRs with disease status, and machine learning. Besides the first cohort of roughly 660 subjects, a separate validation cohort made up of roughly 130 different subjects was used. The genetic ancestry cluster associated with self-reported Caucasian donors included about four fifths of the roughly 360 genotyped donors. The T cell repertoires of some 670 subjects were profiled by immunosequencing and related to cytomegalovirus serostatus. Four or five DR-DQ haplotypes were handled as single units for association and clustering because linkage in the cohort was strong. A later genetic analysis took genome-wide SNP genotypes for about 65% of the roughly 670 donors and used that subset as a discovery cohort. The study was designed to test whether signatures of past pathogen exposure could be identified by cataloging public T cell receptors. Both class I and class II loci were covered by HLA typing, at four-digit resolution. In the later analysis, no new phenotypic data were used to find candidate immune exposures; instead, reliance was placed on TCR beta sequences and their occurrence across donors. In a later analysis, previously published TCR beta repertoires from 550 to 750 donors were re-analyzed and high-resolution HLA genotyping was added so that TCR occurrence patterns could be studied. Donor age, sex, ethnicity and CMV serostatus were compiled alongside the repertoire data. In an earlier analysis of over 550 of the donors, high-throughput TCR beta sequencing was used to judge whether each TCR beta V gene segment behaved as functional or pseudogenic.

In total, around 600 healthy bone marrow donors made up the cohort. At the time of sampling, all cohort members were nominally healthy, though unrecorded immune exposures were likely present. The donor was CMV seropositive and belonged to the group of 250 to 350 seropositive cohort members. A peripheral blood sample was collected from each donor, and TCR beta sequencing was performed on peripheral blood mononuclear cells. Genomic DNA was extracted from the blood cell samples with the Qiagen DNeasy Blood Extraction Kit. Broader findings and caveats from the paper: According to a later genetic analysis, donors in an Asian-associated ancestry cluster had fewer N-insertions in productive TCRs than the roughly 670-donor mean. A group of highly shared sequence variants was considered likely to be a technical artifact of the sequencing pipeline. Strong co-occurrence of HLA alleles, especially DR and DQ, made assigning TCR associations to individual alleles difficult. In the study, about 150 TCR beta chains were listed as associated with cytomegalovirus. V-gene and J-gene trimming of TCR beta chains was associated with a missense DCLRE1C variant in a later genetic analysis, and the association was replicated in an independent cohort. The classifier was reported to diagnose cytomegalovirus status with high specificity and sensitivity in both the original and validation cohorts. The authors suggested that the approach could potentially be extended to other disease states and immunological phenotypes. Some IMGT-functional V segments, including TRBV6-2 and TRBV6-3, could not be distinguished by the 87-base-pair reads and were therefore excluded. Across donors, most TCR sequences were observed very rarely, whereas some public TCRs were present in many individuals. Immune exposure information for the cohort was limited to CMV serostatus. Because counts were too low, roughly 18 rarely observed V segments, including chromosome 9 orphons, were left out of the earlier analysis of 500 to 650 of the donors. A later analysis found that most CMV-associated TCR beta chains appeared HLA-restricted, with HLA associations seemingly driven largely by CMV exposure. This cohort had only TCR beta chains sequenced, and the lack of alpha or paired-chain data limited which features could be detected. A later analysis found that HLA-associated TCR beta chains were more clonally expanded and had lower generation probabilities than equally common non-associated chains. Three of the identified cytomegalovirus-associated TCR beta chains were confirmed in vitro to be specific for cytomegalovirus antigens. A further reported finding was that TCR beta sequences accurately predicted the HLA-A and HLA-B alleles for most subjects in the first cohort. Correlated functional status among segregating V segments might reflect linkage disequilibrium, but an unknown experimental factor could not be ruled out. According to a later analysis, parvovirus B19, influenza, CMV and Epstein-Barr virus appeared linked to several top co-occurrence clusters. Because HLA typing was unavailable for some donors at each locus, only the typed subset was used in association tests. Specific HLA alleles were associated with roughly 17,000 TCR beta sequences at a false discovery rate of 0.05 in a later analysis. A later analysis found that TCR association rates varied across HLA loci, with DRB1 alleles showing the most associated TCRs and HLA-C alleles the fewest. Presence/absence analyses assumed roughly uniform sequencing depth across donors, an assumption that may not hold. In an earlier analysis of 587 of the donors, most TCR beta V segments were observed in productive rearrangements about 87% or about 30% of the time, broadly matching IMGT annotations.

The library was built by means of the immunoSEQ multiplex PCR assay. The multiplex PCR relied on a mix of 60 forward primers for TCR Vbeta segments and 13 reverse primers for TCR Jbeta segments. The CDR3 region of rearranged TCR beta genes was amplified from genomic DNA with a multiplex PCR assay. The amplified TCR beta libraries were sequenced on the Illumina HiSeq System as 87-base-pair reads. In the source study's methods: A later analysis counted around 72 million unique TCR beta chains across the 666 repertoires, and some 12 million of these chains were shared by at least two donors. Raw reads were error-corrected and collapsed into unique sequences with a nearest-neighbor algorithm that merged closely related sequences to remove PCR and sequencing errors. Alignment of CDR3 sequences to IMGT reference sequences was used to assign V, D and J gene segments. For a sequence to be retained, at least a six-nucleotide match to both a V gene segment and a J gene segment was required. Rearrangements were called productive when the CDR3 lacked stop codons and stayed in frame with V and J; all others were non-productive. Following IMGT convention, CDR3 was defined as the stretch from the second conserved V-encoded cysteine to the conserved J-encoded phenylalanine. In an earlier analysis of approximately 500 of the donors, sequences lacking an unambiguous match to a single V gene segment were excluded. In an earlier analysis of 500 to 750 of the donors, V segments were called functional above 56.7% productive rearrangements and were called segregating when the between-donor standard deviation exceeded 5%. A statistical classification framework was developed to diagnose cytomegalovirus status using the catalog of TCR beta chain sequences. In a later analysis, V and J genes were assigned by comparing TCR nucleotide sequences against IMGT/GENE-DB human TR gene sequences. A later analysis assigned CDR3 sequences and most-parsimonious VDJ recombination scenarios with the TCRdist pipeline. In a later analysis, every TCR beta chain was defined by the combination of its CDR3 amino acid sequence and its V-gene family, and reads without a unique V-gene family were dropped. In a later analysis, several hundred highly shared, low-generation-probability nucleotide sequences were removed to address suspected cross-contamination and a sequencing artifact. A later analysis calculated a clonal expansion index for each public chain from normalized within-repertoire ranks of inferred template counts. In a later analysis, generation probabilities were computed with a VDJ recombination model fitted to out-of-frame rearrangements, and the resulting probabilities were checked against IGoR. In a later analysis, hypergeometric tests were used to score TCR-TCR, TCR-HLA and TCR-CMV co-occurrence, with a repertoire-size bias correction applied to TCR pairs. False discovery rates were estimated in a later analysis by permuting HLA or CMV assignments 20 times. In a later analysis, co-occurring TCRs were grouped using DBSCAN, with TCRdist sequence similarity added in when clustering inside HLA-allele-positive subsets. Repertoires with fewer than 30,000 or more than 120,000 public chains, plus five repertoires with anomalous nucleotide sharing, were excluded from co-occurrence clustering. Here the immuneACCESS table is served through TCRdb, limited to in-frame sequences with V and J called. Missing clones are a known gap in these copies; in checked studies unresolved V genes cover under half, and the rest lacks a known reason. Clone size and V and J calls were adopted from that table, with D and trimming inferred from the DNA. The sample has some 150,000 clones on record, roughly 70% of them singletons. The top ten hold about 3.9% of the sample.

Reading from cysteine to phenylalanine, the CDR3 counts 15 amino acids. This entry keeps only the CDR3 DNA: 45 bases, framed from base 1. The V end loses 5 bases and the J end loses 2 bases, and a stretch of 13 bases separates them. From a lookup of the germline V gene, CDR1 and CDR2 are SGHAT and FQNNGV. The sequence came from a man aged 45-65 years in good health and CMV-seropositive. The chain was built from TRBV11-2 and TRBJ1-5; the D gene assignment is ambiguous. The sample comprised PBMCs. The bases are TGTGCCAGCAGCCCCGGGAGCAGCCGCAATCAGCCCCAGCATTTT. Its protein reads: CASSPGSSRNQPQHF.